This TCR beta chain was recorded in a study of shared clonotypes between healthy human individuals. Study at large: Three CD4 naive, three CD4 memory, two CD8 naive and one CD8 memory plate were used per donor. Whole-study findings and limits: Represented diversity (both genetic and exposure-history) was limited by the small number of donors. The study found about 5% of naive CD4 clonotypes shared across a few donors.

Original analysis: From ImmunoSEQ came sequences covering only the junction and carrying no quality scores, so filtering differed. Profiled with immunoSEQ multiplex PCR; TCRdb holds only in-frame clones, not every one. V and J calls and clone size are as listed in that table; D and trimming were resolved from the DNA. The repertoire consists of about 680,000 clones, with 92% occurring once and the leading ten covering nearly 25%. This CDR3 has 16 amino acids. The V end lost 5 bases, the J end lost 1 base, and 17 bases lay between the germline ends. The germline V gene has CDR1 SGHVS and CDR2 FNYEAQ. In the case of this clone: What it binds is unknown.

Naive CD8 cells lacked CD45RO, underwent positive selection for CCR7 and left out terminally differentiated effector memory CD45RA+ cells. The source of this sequence is a man under 40 in good health. The chain joins TRBV7-6 to TRBJ2-5; no clear D. Sample: naive CD8+ T cells sorted from blood. The CDR3 nucleotides are TGTGCCAGCAGCCCCAATGTACGCGGTTTCCAAGAGACCCAGTACTTC. Translation: CASSPNVRGFQETQYF.